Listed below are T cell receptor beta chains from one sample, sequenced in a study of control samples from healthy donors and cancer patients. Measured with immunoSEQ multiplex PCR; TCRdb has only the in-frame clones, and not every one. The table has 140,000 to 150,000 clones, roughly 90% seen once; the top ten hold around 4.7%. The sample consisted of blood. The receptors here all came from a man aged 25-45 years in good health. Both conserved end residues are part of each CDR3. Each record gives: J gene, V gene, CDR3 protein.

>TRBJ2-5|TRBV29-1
CSVAGQATRGTQYF
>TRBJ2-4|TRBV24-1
CATSDPSRAIQYF
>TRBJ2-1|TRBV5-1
CASSLVGDEQFF
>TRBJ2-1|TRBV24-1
CATSGRDSDSGISYNEQFF
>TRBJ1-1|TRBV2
CASTRQGANTEAFF
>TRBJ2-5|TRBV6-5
CASGWEPQETQYF
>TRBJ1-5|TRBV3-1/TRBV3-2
CASSQDSWDRGANQPQHF
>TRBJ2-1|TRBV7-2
CASRYLPGIMNEQFF
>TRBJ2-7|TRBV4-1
CASSQELSTISYEQYF
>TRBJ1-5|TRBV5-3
CARSKHQGRRNQPQHF
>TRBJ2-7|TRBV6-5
CASSYRDRTYEQYF
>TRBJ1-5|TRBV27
CASSLGLNQPQHF
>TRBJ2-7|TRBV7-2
CASSPPGFYEQYF
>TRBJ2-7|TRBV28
CASRQLDVARGEQYF
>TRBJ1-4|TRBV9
CASSSLEGKEKLFF
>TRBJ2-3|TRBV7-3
CASSLTGGLAGDTQYF
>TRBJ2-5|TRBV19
CASSGRLDSGQETQYF
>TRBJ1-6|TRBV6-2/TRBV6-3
CASSYLSLRPGPPDYNSPLHF
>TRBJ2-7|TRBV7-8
CASSLIRLAAIEQYF
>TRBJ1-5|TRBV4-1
CASSGFGNQPQHF
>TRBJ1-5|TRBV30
CAWGQGNQPQHF
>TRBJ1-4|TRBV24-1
CATSDSGGDGGEKLFF
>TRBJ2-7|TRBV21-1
CASSSRQGPPEQYF
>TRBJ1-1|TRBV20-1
CSANPGTEAFF
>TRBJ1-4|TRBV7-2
CASSPDRGPNEKLFF
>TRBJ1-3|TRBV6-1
CASSEALGSSGNTIYF
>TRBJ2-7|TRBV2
CASRTITYEQYF
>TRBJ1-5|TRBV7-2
CASSQWTGNNQPQHF
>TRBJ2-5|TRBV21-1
CASRYRREGDQETQYF
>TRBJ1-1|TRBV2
CASSGGEGTNTEAFF
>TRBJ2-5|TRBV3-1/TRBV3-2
CASSLGLAGVRETQYF
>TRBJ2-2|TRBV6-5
CASLREGTNTGELFF
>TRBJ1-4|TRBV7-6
CASSKRTATNEKLFF
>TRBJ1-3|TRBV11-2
CASSTRTGGNTIYF
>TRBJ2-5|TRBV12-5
CASGLPDSHGETQYF
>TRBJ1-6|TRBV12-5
CASAGQVSSPLHF
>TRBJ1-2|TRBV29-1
CSVPPGANYGYTF
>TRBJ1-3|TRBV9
CASSVGSRDENTIYF
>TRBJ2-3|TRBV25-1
CASRGGLNTDTQYF
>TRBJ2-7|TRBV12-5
CASGLVRTGTEYGEQYF
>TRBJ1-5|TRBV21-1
CASSKGKVHQPQHF
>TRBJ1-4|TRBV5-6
CASSPIPGQGIEKLFF
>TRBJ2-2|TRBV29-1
CSVGAGGDGELFF
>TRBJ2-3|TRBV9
CASSVGSSGSDTQYF
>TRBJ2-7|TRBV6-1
CASSEALMKGYEQYF
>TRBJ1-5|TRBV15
CATSRWGSNQPQHF
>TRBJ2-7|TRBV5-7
CASSFRIAGSRGGEQYF
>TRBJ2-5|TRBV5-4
CASSFGTSGRAGQETQYF
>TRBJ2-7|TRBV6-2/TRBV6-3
CASCWGQGASYEQYF
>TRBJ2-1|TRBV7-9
CASRPDRSYNEQFF
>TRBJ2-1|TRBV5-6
CASSYSGSRQFF
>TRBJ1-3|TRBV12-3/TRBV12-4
CASREQGWDTIYF
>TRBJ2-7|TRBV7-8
CASSLRTAGSTYEQYF
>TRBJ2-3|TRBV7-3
CASSLSGLAGGTQYF
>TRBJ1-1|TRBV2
CASSGRGGTEAFF